Listed here are 24 T cell receptor beta chains from one sample, sequenced in a study of T cells after yellow fever vaccination. TCRdb passed the 5' RACE reads through MiXCR, listing each CDR3 protein once. Counted here are hundreds of thousands of distinct CDR3 sequences, 7.5% to 9% occurring once; the ten biggest clones make up around 3.3%. Material: CD4+ T cells sorted from PBMCs, obtained 5 days after the yellow fever booster vaccination. The source is a man between 18 and 35 years old who received the YFV17D yellow fever vaccine.

This chain connects TRBV5-1 to TRBJ2-3, with TRBD2 as a possible D gene (6 bases). Trimming pared 4 bases from V and 4 bases from J, leaving 16 bases between. The length of the CDR3 is 15 residues. Germline CDR1 is SGHRS and CDR2 is YFSETQ. CDR3 DNA sequence: TGCGCCAGCAGCCCCACGGGGCCGGGAGCAGATACGCAGTATTTT. This encodes CASSPTGPGADTQYF.

V and J are TRBV7-2 and TRBJ2-5, with D possibly being TRBD1 or TRBD2 (6 bases each). V lost 2 bases to trimming and J lost 5 bases, with 12 bases between them. This CDR3 is 14 amino acids long. Per the germline V gene, CDR1 is SGHTA and CDR2 is FQGNSA. CDR3 nucleotides: TGTGCCAGCAGCTTAAGTAACGGGGGCGAGACCCAGTACTTC. Residues: CASSLSNGGETQYF.

This clonotype showed up many times. The chain joins TRBV24-1 to TRBJ2-1, with D unclear. This CDR3 has 14 amino acids. Trimming removed 4 bases at V and 5 bases at J, with 11 bases between. Germline loops: CDR1 KGHDR, CDR2 SFDVKD. The DNA for the CDR3 is TGTGCCACCAGTGACCCCGGCCGTAACAATGAGCAGTTCTTC. Translating gives CATSDPGRNNEQFF.

V is TRBV4-1 and J is TRBJ2-5; D gene uncertain. V lost 0 bases, J lost 5 bases, and 13 bases lay in between. This CDR3 contains 15 residues. The germline V gene encodes CDR1 MGHRA and CDR2 YSYEKL. For the CDR3, the DNA is TGCGCCAGCAGCCAAGACCACCCCGGATGGGAGACCCAGTACTTC. Translating gives CASSQDHPGWETQYF.

The chain is built from TRBV12-3 or TRBV12-4 and TRBJ1-1; D unresolved. The CDR3 has 14 amino acids. V was cut by 2 bases and J by 4 bases, with 11 bases left in between. The DNA of the CDR3 is TGTGCCAGCAGTTTAATCGGCCCCCTCACTGAAGCTTTCTTT. Residues: CASSLIGPLTEAFF.

V and J are TRBV6-6 and TRBJ2-3, with 9 bases fitting TRBD2. The CDR3 is 20 residues long. Germline values: CDR1 MNHNY, CDR2 SVGAGI (reference sequence). J was trimmed by 0 bases and V by 2 bases; bases with no gene match: 15. CDR3 sequence (DNA): TGTGCCAGCAGTTACGCTATCGGGCGGGGGGGAGACCTTAGCACAGATACGCAGTATTTT. It translates to CASSYAIGRGGDLSTDTQYF.

The genes are TRBV12-3 or TRBV12-4 and TRBJ1-6; D gene unclear. The length of the CDR3 is 15 residues. Between the trimmed V and J ends, which lost 2 bases and 7 bases, there was a span of 12 bases. The CDR3 loop reads CASSLSDRLNSPLHF. In DNA form, the CDR3 reads TGTGCCAGCAGTTTATCCGACCGTCTAAATTCACCCCTCCACTTT.

The chain couples TRBV2 to TRBJ2-1, with D possibly being TRBD2 (6 bases). CDR1 SNHLY and CDR2 FYNNEI come from the germline V gene. Trimming removed 2 bases from V and 9 bases from J, with 11 bases in between. The CDR3 covers 13 residues. CDR3 residues: CASSELVGSEQFF. The CDR3 region has the DNA TGTGCCAGCAGTGAATTGGTCGGGAGTGAGCAGTTCTTC.

The chain has TRBV7-9 and TRBJ2-2; D is tentatively TRBD1 or TRBD2 (8 bases each). The germline CDR1 and CDR2 sequences are SEHNR and FQNEAQ (reference sequence). CDR3 length: 19 residues. V lost 7 bases, J lost 5 bases, and 29 bases lay in between. CDR3 coding DNA: TGTGCCAGCACAGGGGGCGCGGTGCGGGGGGCCCGGGTGACCGGGGAGCTGTTTTTT. Amino acids: CASTGGAVRGARVTGELFF.

This clonotype showed up many times. The V gene is TRBV18, the J gene TRBJ2-3; TRBD2 is a possible D gene (5 bases). V shed 6 bases and J shed 2 bases, with 12 bases lying between them. The CDR3 runs 14 residues. In germline, CDR1 is KGHSH, CDR2 LQKENI. CDR3 bases: TGTGCCAGCTCCCTCCTAGCCGCCACAGATACGCAGTATTTT. This sequence encodes CASSLLAATDTQYF.

This clonotype appeared many times. The chain is built from TRBV6-5 and TRBJ1-3; weak D call: TRBD1 (6 bases). The germline V gene encodes CDR1 MNHEY and CDR2 SVGAGI. Trimming cost V 6 bases and J 1 base, with 13 bases left between them. The CDR3 extends over 15 amino acids. In DNA form, the CDR3 reads TGTGCCAGCAGCCAGGTTAGGGGGTCTGGAAACACCATATATTTT. Protein: CASSQVRGSGNTIYF.

V usage is TRBV12-3 or TRBV12-4 and J usage is TRBJ1-1; D gene uncertain. This CDR3 is built from 13 residues. Between the trimmed V and J ends, which lost 5 bases and 6 bases, there was a span of 13 bases. CDR3 sequence reads: CASSPYLAPEAFF. The CDR3 DNA follows: TGTGCCAGCAGTCCATACCTTGCCCCTGAAGCTTTCTTT.

This clonotype was detected a few times. The chain carries TRBV27 and TRBJ1-6; D is possibly TRBD1 (5 bases). V lost 5 bases and J 2 bases, leaving 10 bases between the germline ends. Germline values: CDR1 MNHEY, CDR2 SMNVEV (reference sequence). This CDR3 spans 15 amino acids. CDR3 bases: TGTGCCAGCAGTCCAGGGATCACCTATAATTCACCCCTCCACTTT. Its translation: CASSPGITYNSPLHF.

This clonotype was seen more than once but under ten times. V and J are TRBV18 and TRBJ1-4, with D hard to call. The CDR3 covers 14 residues. Germline CDR1 KGHSH, CDR2 LQKENI. V shed 3 bases and J shed 4 bases, with 9 bases lying between them. CDR3 nucleotides: TGTGCCAGCTCACCGCAGAGTCTTAATGAAAAACTGTTTTTT. This translates into CASSPQSLNEKLFF. The whole variable domain, filled in from reference TRBV18 and TRBJ1-4, reads NAGVMQNPRHLVRRRGQEARLRCSPMKGHSHVYWYRQLPEEGLKFMVYLQKENIIDESGMPKERFSAEFPKEGPSILRIQQVVRGDSAAYFCASSPQSLNEKLFFGSGTQLSVL.

This chain connects TRBV20-1 to TRBJ1-2; the D gene is possibly TRBD1 (6 bases). There are 13 residues in the CDR3. Trimming pared 3 bases from V and 4 bases from J, leaving 12 bases between. Germline CDR1 reads DFQATT; CDR2 reads SNEGSKA (reference sequence). The CDR3 protein is CSARNGGTYGYTF. The CDR3, as DNA: TGCAGTGCTAGGAACGGGGGCACCTATGGCTACACCTTC.

A few counts support this clonotype. The chain is built from TRBV18 and TRBJ2-3, with 8 bases matching TRBD1. CDR1 is KGHSH, CDR2 LQKENI, per germline. The junction had 7 bases not matched to a gene; V was cut back by 2 bases and J by 6 bases. This CDR3 is 15 amino acids long. CDR3 nucleotide sequence: TGTGCCAGCTCACCAAGGGGACAGGCCTCCGATACGCAGTATTTT. It specifies CASSPRGQASDTQYF. Looking up the rest from reference TRBV18 and TRBJ2-3 gives the full variable domain: NAGVMQNPRHLVRRRGQEARLRCSPMKGHSHVYWYRQLPEEGLKFMVYLQKENIIDESGMPKERFSAEFPKEGPSILRIQQVVRGDSAAYFCASSPRGQASDTQYFGPGTRLTVL.

V is TRBV5-4 and J is TRBJ2-6; no reliable D call. The CDR3 has 17 amino acids. The V end lost 4 bases, the J end lost 0 bases, and 14 bases lay between the germline ends. Looked up from germline, CDR1 is SGHNT and CDR2 is YYREEE (reference sequence). The CDR3 here is CASSAGGPASGANVLTF. The DNA for the CDR3 is TGTGCCAGCAGCGCAGGTGGTCCTGCCTCTGGGGCCAACGTCCTGACTTTC.

The gene calls are TRBV6-4 and TRBJ1-6; D ambiguous. V was trimmed by 3 bases and J by 6 bases, leaving 6 bases between them. CDR3 length equals 13 residues. Germline loops: CDR1 MRHNA, CDR2 SNTAGT. The CDR3 spells CASSDKINSPLHF. As DNA, the CDR3 is TGTGCCAGCAGTGATAAAATTAATTCACCCCTCCACTTT.

This clonotype has only a few counts. This rearrangement joins TRBV6-5 to TRBJ1-6, with D tentatively TRBD1 (5 bases). V was pared by 4 bases and J by 7 bases, with 20 bases between. Germline CDR1 and CDR2: MNHEY and SVGAGI. This CDR3 spans 17 amino acids. CDR3 DNA: TGTGCCAGCAGTTCCCCCGGGGGAGGGGACGAGAATTCACCCCTCCACTTT. This encodes CASSSPGGGDENSPLHF.

V gene TRBV11-2 combines with J gene TRBJ2-7; 8 bases are shared with TRBD1. This CDR3 spans 15 amino acids. From germline, CDR1 is SGHAT and CDR2 FQNNGV. Trimming at V came to 5 bases and at J to 4 bases, leaving 10 bases not matched to a gene. The CDR3 nucleotides read TGTGCCAGCAGCAGGCCTGGGACAGGACCTTACGAGCAGTACTTC. Its protein is CASSRPGTGPYEQYF.

This sequence joins TRBV7-2 and TRBJ2-1, with 7 bases aligning to TRBD1. This CDR3 spans 12 amino acids. V gave up 5 bases and J gave up 16 bases; unmatched junction bases: 11. CDR1 and CDR2 from the germline V gene are SGHTA and FQGNSA. This chain's CDR3 is CASSVIGTVIFF. CDR3 DNA: TGTGCCAGCAGCGTTATCGGGACAGTTATCTTCTTC. Full variable domain (rest looked up from reference TRBV7-2 and TRBJ2-1): GAGVSQSPSNKVTEKGKDVELRCDPISGHTALYWYRQSLGQGLEFLIYFQGNSAPDKSGLPSDRFSAERTGGSVSTLTIQRTQQEDSAVYLCASSVIGTVIFFGPGTRLTVL.

This clonotype was detected a few times. The gene calls are TRBV20-1 and TRBJ2-3, with D perhaps TRBD2 (6 bases). The CDR3 spans 13 residues. Looked up from germline, CDR1 is DFQATT and CDR2 is SNEGSKA (reference sequence). The ends were cut back, 6 bases at V and 5 bases at J, with 15 bases in the middle. CDR3 protein: CSARAGYIDTQYF. The DNA for the CDR3 is TGCAGTGCCCGTGCGGGGTATATAGATACGCAGTATTTT.

V usage is TRBV20-1 and J usage is TRBJ2-1; TRBD2 might be the D (7 bases). Looked up from germline, CDR1 is DFQATT and CDR2 is SNEGSKA (reference sequence). The CDR3 sequence is 16 residues long. Between the trimmed V and J ends, which lost 3 bases and 0 bases, there was a span of 15 bases. This chain's CDR3 is CSARPGGRFSYNEQFF. The CDR3 DNA sequence: TGCAGTGCTAGGCCGGGGGGCCGGTTCTCCTACAATGAGCAGTTCTTC.

This clonotype occurred a few times. This rearrangement joins TRBV12-3 or TRBV12-4 to TRBJ2-2; no clear D. V shed 3 bases and J shed 4 bases, with 12 bases lying between them. This CDR3 has 15 amino acids. CDR3 region: CASSFRWSGTGELFF. CDR3 coding DNA: TGTGCCAGCAGTTTCCGGTGGAGTGGCACCGGGGAGCTGTTTTTT.